A selection of T cell receptor beta chains follows, all from one sample in a study of T cell responses to AZD1222 COVID-19 vaccine. Repertoires were generated with immunoSEQ multiplex PCR, while TCRdb's copy carries only in-frame clones and drops some. Altogether about 96,000 clones are present, approximately 89% being singletons, with the ten largest covering 5.2%. The sequenced sample was peripheral blood, obtained on day 0 of MenACWY control vaccination. These receptors were taken from an adult in good health. CDR3s include the opening cysteine and the closing phenylalanine or tryptophan. D genes are given only for firm matches. Not all rows give a size; the values are once, few, many and, for expanded clones, a class.

abundance	v_gene	d_gene	j_gene	CDR3aa	CDR3nt
.	TRBV2	TRBD2	TRBJ2-5	CASNGGMGLAGGKTQYF	TGTGCCAGCAACGGGGGGATGGGACTAGCGGGTGGAAAGACCCAGTACTTC
once	TRBV20-1	.	TRBJ1-5	CSASQQANSNQPQHF	TGCAGTGCTAGTCAACAGGCAAATAGCAATCAGCCCCAGCATTTT
.	TRBV5-4	TRBD2	TRBJ2-1	CASSPTSGQNNEQFF	TGTGCCAGCAGCCCCACTAGCGGACAAAACAATGAGCAGTTCTTC
.	TRBV7-3	TRBD1	TRBJ2-3	CASSLTGTGSTDTQYF	TGTGCCAGCAGCTTAACAGGGACAGGTAGCACAGATACGCAGTATTTT
.	TRBV7-9	.	TRBJ2-2	CASSETGYTGELFF	TGTGCCAGCAGCGAGACAGGCTACACCGGGGAGCTGTTTTTT
.	TRBV28	TRBD1	TRBJ2-7	CASSQMTGPNEQYF	TGTGCCAGCAGTCAAATGACAGGGCCGAACGAGCAGTACTTC
few	TRBV7-2	TRBD1	TRBJ2-7	CASSQSRDRAHEQYF	TGTGCCAGCAGCCAGTCAAGAGACAGGGCCCACGAGCAGTACTTC
.	TRBV19	TRBD2	TRBJ2-3	CASSPLAGALSTDTQYF	TGTGCCAGTAGTCCTCTAGCGGGGGCCCTTAGCACAGATACGCAGTATTTT
.	TRBV7-9	.	TRBJ1-3	CASSLKGSSGNTIYF	TGTGCCAGCAGCTTAAAAGGGAGTTCTGGAAACACCATATATTTT
.	TRBV19	TRBD1	TRBJ1-5	CASSGTGGNQPQHF	TGTGCCAGCTCCGGGACAGGGGGCAATCAGCCCCAGCATTTT
.	TRBV9	.	TRBJ1-3	CASSVVGVSGNTIYF	TGTGCCAGCAGCGTGGTTGGGGTCTCTGGAAACACCATATATTTT
.	TRBV4-2	.	TRBJ1-5	CASSQENRPLGQPQHF	TGTGCCAGCAGCCAAGAAAACAGGCCTCTGGGTCAGCCCCAGCATTTT
.	TRBV6-5	.	TRBJ1-1	CASSYSGGTEAFF	TGTGCCAGCAGTTACTCGGGGGGGACTGAAGCTTTCTTT
.	TRBV6-5	.	TRBJ1-1	CASRLYTYTEAFF	TGTGCCAGCAGGCTCTACACATACACTGAAGCTTTCTTT
.	TRBV29-1	.	TRBJ2-7	CSVGQFGSYEQYF	TGCAGCGTCGGACAGTTTGGCTCCTACGAGCAGTACTTC
once	TRBV21-1	.	TRBJ2-3	CASSTPTGGLDTQYF	TGTGCCAGCAGCACACCGACCGGGGGGCTTGATACGCAGTATTTT
.	TRBV28	TRBD1	TRBJ1-5	CASSKDRAPRQPQHF	TGTGCCAGCAGTAAAGACAGGGCCCCGAGGCAGCCCCAGCATTTT
.	TRBV7-2	.	TRBJ2-7	CASSLGLDSYEQYF	TGTGCCAGCAGCTTAGGCCTAGATAGTTACGAGCAGTACTTC
.	TRBV18	.	TRBJ2-2	CASSAGQPPTGELFF	TGTGCCAGCTCAGCAGGTCAACCCCCCACCGGGGAGCTGTTTTTT
.	TRBV19	TRBD2	TRBJ2-3	CASSWTSERTDTQYF	TGTGCCAGTAGCTGGACTAGCGAACGCACAGATACGCAGTATTTT
.	TRBV19	TRBD1	TRBJ2-1	CASSLPGQGLGEQFF	TGTGCCAGTAGTCTACCGGGACAGGGGTTAGGTGAGCAGTTCTTC